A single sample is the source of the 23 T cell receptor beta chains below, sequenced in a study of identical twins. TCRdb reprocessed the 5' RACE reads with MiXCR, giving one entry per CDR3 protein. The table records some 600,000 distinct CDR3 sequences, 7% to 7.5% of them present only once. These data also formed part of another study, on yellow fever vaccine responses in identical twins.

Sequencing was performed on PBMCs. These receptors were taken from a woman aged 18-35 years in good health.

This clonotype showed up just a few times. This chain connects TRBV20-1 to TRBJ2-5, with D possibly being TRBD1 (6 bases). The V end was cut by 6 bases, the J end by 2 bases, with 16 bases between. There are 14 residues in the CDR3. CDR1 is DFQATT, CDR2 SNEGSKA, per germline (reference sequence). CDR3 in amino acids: CSASYDRRQETQYF. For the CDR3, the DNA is TGCAGTGCCTCCTATGACAGGCGACAAGAGACCCAGTACTTC.

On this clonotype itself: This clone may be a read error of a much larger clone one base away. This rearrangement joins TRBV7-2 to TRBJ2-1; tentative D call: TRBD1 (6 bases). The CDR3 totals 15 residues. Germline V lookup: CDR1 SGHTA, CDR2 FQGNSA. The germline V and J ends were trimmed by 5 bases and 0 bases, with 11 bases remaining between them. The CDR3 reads CASSPDSRSYNEQFF. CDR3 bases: TGTGCCAGCAGCCCGGACAGCCGCTCCTACAATGAGCAGTTCTTC.

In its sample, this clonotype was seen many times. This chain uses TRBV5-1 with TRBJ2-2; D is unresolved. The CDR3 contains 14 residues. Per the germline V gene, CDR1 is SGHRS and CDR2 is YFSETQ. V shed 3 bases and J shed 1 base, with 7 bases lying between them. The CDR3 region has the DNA TGCGCCAGCAGCTGGGCTATGAACACCGGGGAGCTGTTTTTT. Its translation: CASSWAMNTGELFF.

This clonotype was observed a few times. CDR3 region: CASSQSGPRSHEQFF. The CDR3 DNA reads as TGCGCCAGCAGCCAATCCGGGCCAAGGTCCCATGAGCAGTTCTTC. V is TRBV4-1 and J is TRBJ2-1; D gene ambiguous. This CDR3 spans 15 amino acids. Germline CDR1 is MGHRA and CDR2 is YSYEKL. Deletions cut 2 bases from V and 8 bases from J, with 16 bases between.

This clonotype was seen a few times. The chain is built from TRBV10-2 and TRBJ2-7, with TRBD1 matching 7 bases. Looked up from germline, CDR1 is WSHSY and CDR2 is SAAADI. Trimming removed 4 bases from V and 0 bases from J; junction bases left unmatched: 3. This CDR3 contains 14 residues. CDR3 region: CASSATGLSYEQYV. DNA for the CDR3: TGCGCCAGCAGTGCGACAGGGCTCTCCTACGAGCAGTACGTC.

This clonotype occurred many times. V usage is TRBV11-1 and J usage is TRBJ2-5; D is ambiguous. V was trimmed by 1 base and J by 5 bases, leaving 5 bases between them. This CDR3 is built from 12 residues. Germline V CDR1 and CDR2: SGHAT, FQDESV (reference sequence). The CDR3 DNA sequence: TGTGCCAGCAGCTTAGGGGATGAGACCCAGTACTTC. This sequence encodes CASSLGDETQYF.

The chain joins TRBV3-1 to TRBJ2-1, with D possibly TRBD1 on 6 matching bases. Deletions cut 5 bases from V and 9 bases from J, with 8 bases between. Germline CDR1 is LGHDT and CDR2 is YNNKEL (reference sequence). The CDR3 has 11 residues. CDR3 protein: CASSETGEQFF. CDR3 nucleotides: TGTGCCAGCAGCGAGACAGGTGAGCAGTTCTTC.

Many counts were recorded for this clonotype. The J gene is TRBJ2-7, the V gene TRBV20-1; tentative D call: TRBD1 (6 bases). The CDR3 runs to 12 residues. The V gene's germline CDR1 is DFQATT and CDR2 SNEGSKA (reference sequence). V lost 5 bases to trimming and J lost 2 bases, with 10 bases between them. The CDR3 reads CSAGDTAYEQYF. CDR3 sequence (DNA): TGCAGTGCTGGGGACACGGCCTACGAGCAGTACTTC.

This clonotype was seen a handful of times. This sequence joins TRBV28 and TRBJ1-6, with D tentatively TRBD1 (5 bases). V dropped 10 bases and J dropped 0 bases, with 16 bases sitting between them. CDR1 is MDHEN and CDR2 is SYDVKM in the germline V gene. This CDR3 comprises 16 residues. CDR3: CATRTQGSSYNSPLHF. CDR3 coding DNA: TGTGCCACCCGAACTCAGGGTAGCTCCTATAATTCACCCCTCCACTTT.

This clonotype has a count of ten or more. CDR3: CASSGGVTQHF. CDR3 sequence (DNA): TGTGCCAGCAGTGGCGGCGTGACCCAGCATTTT. The chain has TRBV12-3 or TRBV12-4 and TRBJ1-5; D is unresolved. V lost 5 bases and J lost 11, with 10 bases in between. CDR3 length: 11 amino acids.

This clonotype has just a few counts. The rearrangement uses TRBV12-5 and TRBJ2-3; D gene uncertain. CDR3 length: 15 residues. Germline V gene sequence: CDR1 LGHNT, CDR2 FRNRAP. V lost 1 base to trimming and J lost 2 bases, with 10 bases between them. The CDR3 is CASGLGHTDTDTQYF. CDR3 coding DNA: TGTGCTAGTGGTTTGGGACACACGGACACAGATACGCAGTATTTT.

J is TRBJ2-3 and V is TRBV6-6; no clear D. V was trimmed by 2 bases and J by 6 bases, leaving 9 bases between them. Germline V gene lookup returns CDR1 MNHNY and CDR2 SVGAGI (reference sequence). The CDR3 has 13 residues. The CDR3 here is CASSYPHSDTQYF. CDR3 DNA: TGTGCCAGCAGTTACCCACATTCGGATACGCAGTATTTT.

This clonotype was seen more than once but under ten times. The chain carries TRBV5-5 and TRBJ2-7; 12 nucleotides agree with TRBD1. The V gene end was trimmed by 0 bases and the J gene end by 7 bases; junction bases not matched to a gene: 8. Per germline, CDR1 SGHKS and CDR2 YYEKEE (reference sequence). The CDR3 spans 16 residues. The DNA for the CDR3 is TGTGCCAGCAGCTTGGCCCGGGACAGGGGGCGGAGAGAGCAGTACTTC. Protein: CASSLARDRGRREQYF.

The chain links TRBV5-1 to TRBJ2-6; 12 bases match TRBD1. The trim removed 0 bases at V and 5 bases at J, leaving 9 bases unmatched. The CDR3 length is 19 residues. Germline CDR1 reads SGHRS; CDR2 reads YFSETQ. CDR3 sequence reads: CASSLAPPGTGGWANVLTF. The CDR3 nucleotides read TGCGCCAGCAGCTTGGCCCCCCCCGGGACAGGGGGCTGGGCCAACGTCCTGACTTTC.

The CDR3 DNA reads TGCAGTGGACAGGCTAGCACAGATACGCAGTATTTT. It translates to CSGQASTDTQYF. The V and J genes are TRBV20-1 and TRBJ2-3, with a weak D call TRBD1 (6 bases). Per germline, CDR1 DFQATT and CDR2 SNEGSKA (reference sequence). The CDR3 extends over 12 amino acids. V gave up 7 bases and J gave up 0 bases, with 8 bases separating them.

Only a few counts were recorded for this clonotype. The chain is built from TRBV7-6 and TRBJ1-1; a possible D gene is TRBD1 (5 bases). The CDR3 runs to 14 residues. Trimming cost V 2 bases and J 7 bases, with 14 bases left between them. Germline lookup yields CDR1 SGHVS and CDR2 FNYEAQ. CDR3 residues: CASSLLPRTLEAFF. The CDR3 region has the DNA TGTGCCAGCAGCTTATTGCCCCGGACACTTGAAGCTTTCTTT.

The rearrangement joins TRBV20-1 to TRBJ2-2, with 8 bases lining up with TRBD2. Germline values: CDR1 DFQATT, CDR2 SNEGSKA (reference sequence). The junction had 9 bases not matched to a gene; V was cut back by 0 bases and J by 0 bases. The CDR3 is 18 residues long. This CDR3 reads CSARDRRSGVANTGELFF. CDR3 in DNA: TGCAGTGCTAGAGATCGGCGTAGCGGGGTCGCGAACACCGGGGAGCTGTTTTTT.

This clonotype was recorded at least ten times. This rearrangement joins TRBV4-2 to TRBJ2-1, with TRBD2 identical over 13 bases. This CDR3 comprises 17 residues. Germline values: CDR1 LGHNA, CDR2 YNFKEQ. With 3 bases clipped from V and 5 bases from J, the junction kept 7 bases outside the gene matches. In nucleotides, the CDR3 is TGTGCCAGCAGCCAGTTACCGGGACTAGCGGGAAACAATGAGCAGTTCTTC. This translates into CASSQLPGLAGNNEQFF.

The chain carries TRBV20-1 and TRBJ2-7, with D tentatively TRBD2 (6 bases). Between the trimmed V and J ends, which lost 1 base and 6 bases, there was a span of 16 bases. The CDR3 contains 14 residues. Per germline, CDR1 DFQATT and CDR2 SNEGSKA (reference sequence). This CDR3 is CSARGPGLGSEQYF. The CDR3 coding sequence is TGCAGTGCTAGAGGTCCGGGACTGGGCTCCGAGCAGTACTTC.

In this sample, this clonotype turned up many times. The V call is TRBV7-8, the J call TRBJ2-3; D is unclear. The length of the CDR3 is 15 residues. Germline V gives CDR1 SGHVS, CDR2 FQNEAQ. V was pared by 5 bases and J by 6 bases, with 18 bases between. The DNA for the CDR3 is TGTGCCAGCAGCATCGGTGGACCTACTGGGGATACGCAGTATTTT. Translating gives CASSIGGPTGDTQYF.

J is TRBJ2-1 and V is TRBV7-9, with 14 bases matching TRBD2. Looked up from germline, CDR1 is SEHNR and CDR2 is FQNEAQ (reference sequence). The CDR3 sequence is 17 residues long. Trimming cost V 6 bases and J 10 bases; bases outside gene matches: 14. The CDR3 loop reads CASSFTNGLAGGDEQFF. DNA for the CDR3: TGTGCCAGCAGTTTCACTAACGGACTAGCGGGGGGTGACGAGCAGTTCTTC. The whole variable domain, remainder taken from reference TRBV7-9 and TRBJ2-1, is DTGVSQNPRHKITKRGQNVTFRCDPISEHNRLYWYRQTLGQGPEFLTYFQNEAQLEKSRLLSDRFSAERPKGSFSTLEIQRTEQGDSAMYLCASSFTNGLAGGDEQFFGPGTRLTVL.

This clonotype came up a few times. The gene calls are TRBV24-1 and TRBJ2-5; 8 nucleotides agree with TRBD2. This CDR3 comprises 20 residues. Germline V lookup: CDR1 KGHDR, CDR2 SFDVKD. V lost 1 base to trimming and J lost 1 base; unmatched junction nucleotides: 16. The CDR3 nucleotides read TGTGCCACCAGTGATTTTCCGGGACCGGGAGGGGACGTAAGCCAAGAGACCCAGTACTTC. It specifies CATSDFPGPGGDVSQETQYF.

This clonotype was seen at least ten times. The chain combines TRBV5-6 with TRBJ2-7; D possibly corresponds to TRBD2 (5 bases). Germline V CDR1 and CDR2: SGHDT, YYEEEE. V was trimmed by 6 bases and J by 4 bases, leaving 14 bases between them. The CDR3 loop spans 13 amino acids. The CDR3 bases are TGTGCCAGCACCATCATGGGGAGTTACGAGCAGTACTTC. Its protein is CASTIMGSYEQYF.